This T cell receptor beta chain emerged from a study of blood T cell repertoires in COVID-19. On the study more broadly: Whether acute or convalescent, the COVID-19 samples came from the United States, Italy and Spain. T cells, B-cell-depleted T cells, or PBMCs supplied cDNA or gDNA.

Germline CDR1 MDHEN, CDR2 SYDVKM. The CDR3 contains 16 residues. After removal of 4 bases from V and 4 bases from J, the junction contained 6 bases not matched to a gene. Per the original data handling: Estimation of nucleated cell counts relied on the amplification of reference gene primers. Sequencing used immunoSEQ multiplex PCR; TCRdb keeps in-frame clones, though not all of them. The DNA gave D and trimming, while V, J and clone size come from that table. The top ten hold around 5.1% of the sample, which has over 85,000 clones, 70% to 90% seen once. What was sequenced was peripheral blood. The sequence derives from a human donor in a cohort sampled during active COVID-19. This sequence joins TRBV28 and TRBJ2-1; TRBD2 matches 11 bases. The CDR3 DNA is TGTGCCAGCAGTTCCCTAGGGACTAGCGGTTACAATGAGCAGTTCTTC. Protein: CASSSLGTSGYNEQFF.